These 17 T cell receptor beta chains came from one sample sequenced in a study of radiation and T cells in renal cell carcinoma. TCRdb keeps only in-frame clones here, not all; method: immunoSEQ multiplex PCR. The sample carries around 78,000 clones, roughly nine tenths recorded once. Time point meaning: blood 4 weeks post-SBRT, at nephrectomy. Sample treatment: 15 Gy SBRT to primary tumor, nephrectomy 4 weeks later. This specimen consisted of blood, obtained from a patient whose treatment included radiotherapy and nephrectomy. These receptors were obtained from a woman between 65 and 79 years old with renal cell carcinoma.

The chain joins TRBV19 to TRBJ1-5; 8 positions agree with TRBD1. This CDR3 has 15 amino acids. The J segment lost 5 bases and the V segment lost 8 bases, leaving 11 bases of the junction unmatched. Germline CDR1 is LNHDA and CDR2 is SQIVND (reference sequence). For the CDR3, the DNA is TGTGCCAGTTTCAGGACAGGGAAGGAGTATCAGCCCCAGCATTTT. Translated, it gives CASFRTGKEYQPQHF.

The chain carries TRBV18 and TRBJ2-1; no definite D call. Between the trimmed V and J ends, which lost 4 bases and 0 bases, there was a span of 13 bases. There are 16 residues in the CDR3. Per germline, CDR1 KGHSH and CDR2 LQKENI. The chain's CDR3 is CASSRTRFSSYNEQFF. The DNA of the CDR3 is TGTGCCAGCTCACGGACGAGGTTTAGCTCCTACAATGAGCAGTTCTTC. The full variable domain, completed using reference TRBV18 and TRBJ2-1, is NAGVMQNPRHLVRRRGQEARLRCSPMKGHSHVYWYRQLPEEGLKFMVYLQKENIIDESGMPKERFSAEFPKEGPSILRIQQVVRGDSAAYFCASSRTRFSSYNEQFFGPGTRLTVL.

The CDR3: CASSLDGALNEKLFF. CDR3 DNA sequence: TGCGCCAGCAGCTTGGACGGGGCGTTGAATGAAAAACTGTTTTTT. The rearrangement uses TRBV5-1 and TRBJ1-4; a possible D gene is TRBD1 (5 bases). CDR1 and CDR2 (germline): SGHRS, YFSETQ. CDR3 length: 15 residues. V was shortened by 0 bases and J by 5 bases, with 11 bases between the two germline ends. The entire variable domain, with the rest obtained from reference TRBV5-1 and TRBJ1-4, is as follows: KAGVTQTPRYLIKTRGQQVTLSCSPISGHRSVSWYQQTPGQGLQFLFEYFSETQRNKGNFPGRFSGRQFSNSRSEMNVSTLELGDSALYLCASSLDGALNEKLFFGSGTQLSVL.

This clone was seen a handful of times. CDR3 loop: CASSAGGRDTEAFF. The CDR3 coding sequence is TGTGCCAGCAGCGCCGGAGGGAGGGACACTGAAGCTTTCTTT. V usage is TRBV9 and J usage is TRBJ1-1; D uncertain. Trimming pared 3 bases from V and 3 bases from J, leaving 12 bases between. Germline V lookup: CDR1 SGDLS, CDR2 YYNGEE. CDR3 length equals 14 residues.

DNA of the CDR3: TGTGCCAGCTCACCCATGGACAGGGGGGATACGCAGTATTTT. It specifies CASSPMDRGDTQYF. The chain joins TRBV18 to TRBJ2-3; 10 nucleotides line up with TRBD1. CDR1 and CDR2 from the germline V gene are KGHSH and LQKENI. J lost 6 bases, V lost 3 bases, and 3 bases had no gene match. The CDR3 covers 14 residues.

The chain recombines TRBV7-9 with TRBJ1-3, with 7 nucleotides matching TRBD1. Germline CDR1 is SEHNR and CDR2 is FQNEAQ (reference sequence). This CDR3 has 14 residues. Trimming cost V 5 bases and J 4 bases; bases outside gene matches: 5. This chain's CDR3 is CASSPDRAGNTIYF. CDR3 coding DNA: TGTGCCAGCAGCCCTGACAGGGCCGGAAACACCATATATTTT.

With regard to this clone: At one boundary the junction diverges from the germline segment, which might be a read error. The chain joins TRBV7-7 to TRBJ1-2; 9 nucleotides agree with TRBD1. The CDR3 is 14 amino acids. Germline lookup yields CDR1 SSHAT and CDR2 FNYEAQ (reference sequence). CDR3 DNA sequence: TGTGCTAGCAGATCGACAGGGGGAGGCTATGGCTACACCTTC. Protein sequence: CASRSTGGGYGYTF.

In its sample, this clone was seen a few times. CDR3 protein: CASSEGFGDRGGWSNQPQHF. DNA for the CDR3: TGTGCCAGCAGTGAAGGCTTCGGGGACAGGGGGGGTTGGAGCAATCAGCCCCAGCATTTT. V gene TRBV6-1 combines with J gene TRBJ1-5, with 11 bases aligning to TRBD1. Looked up from germline, CDR1 is MNHNS and CDR2 is SASEGT. This CDR3 has 20 amino acids. Germline trimming cut 1 base from V and 1 base from J; bases unmatched to any gene: 12.

The V and J genes are TRBV27 and TRBJ2-5; TRBD2 is a possible D gene (6 bases). The DNA end lines up better with TRBJ2-7; the J call may be wrong. The CDR3 covers 12 residues. Germline V gene sequence: CDR1 MNHEY, CDR2 SMNVEV (reference sequence). The CDR3 DNA follows: TGTGCCAGCAGCCGGGGGACCTACGAGCAGTACTTC. As protein: CASSRGTYEQYF.

The chain is built from TRBV4-1 and TRBJ2-3, with 8 nucleotides matching TRBD1. The CDR3 is 16 amino acids. J was trimmed by 3 bases and V by 3 bases; bases with no gene match: 8. Germline V lookup: CDR1 MGHRA, CDR2 YSYEKL. The CDR3 spells CASSQADRAKTDTQYF. The CDR3 region has the DNA TGCGCCAGCAGCCAGGCGGACAGGGCCAAGACAGATACGCAGTATTTT.

V is TRBV5-4 and J is TRBJ2-7, with 7 bases that match TRBD1. The CDR3 runs to 12 residues. The V gene's germline CDR1 is SGHNT and CDR2 YYREEE (reference sequence). Unmatched junction bases numbered 2, after V lost 4 bases and J lost 4 bases. In DNA, the CDR3 is TGTGCCAGCAGCCGACAGGGATACGAGCAGTACTTC. This codes for CASSRQGYEQYF.

The chain is built from TRBV7-2 and TRBJ1-1, with no clear D. Trimming removed 0 bases from V and 8 bases from J, with 13 bases in between. This CDR3 comprises 14 residues. Germline assignment: CDR1 SGHTA and CDR2 FQGNSA. In DNA, the CDR3 is TGTGCCAGCAGCTTAGCGCGAGCCCGATTGGAAGCTTTCTTT. Its translation is CASSLARARLEAFF.

This chain joins TRBV10-3 and TRBJ2-1; 7 bases align to TRBD1. V shed 5 bases and J 5 bases; nucleotides not matched to a gene: 6. The CDR3 is 14 residues long. CDR1 and CDR2 from the germline V gene are ENHRY and SYGVKD. The CDR3 protein is CAISKGQNNNEQFF. In DNA form, the CDR3 reads TGTGCCATCAGTAAGGGACAGAATAACAATGAGCAGTTCTTC.

The chain joins TRBV7-6 to TRBJ2-7, with TRBD1 matching over 9 bases. Germline values: CDR1 SGHVS, CDR2 FNYEAQ. V shed 0 bases and J 4 bases; nucleotides not matched to a gene: 7. This CDR3 is built from 16 residues. This chain's CDR3 is CASSLAGGQGAYEQYF. DNA for the CDR3: TGTGCCAGCAGCTTAGCGGGGGGACAGGGCGCTTACGAGCAGTACTTC. Variable domain in full (rest from reference TRBV7-6 and TRBJ2-7): GAGVSQSPRYKVTKRGQDVALRCDPISGHVSLYWYRQALGQGPEFLTYFNYEAQQDKSGLPNDRFSAERPEGSISTLTIQRTEQRDSAMYRCASSLAGGQGAYEQYFGPGTRLTVT.

The chain uses TRBV5-8 and TRBJ1-4; TRBD1 matches 8 bases. J gave up 5 bases and V 3 bases, and 6 bases lay outside the gene matches. The CDR3 length is 15 residues. Germline assignment: CDR1 SGHTS and CDR2 YDEGEE. CDR3 DNA sequence: TGTGCCAGCAGCTCATACCGGACAGGGAATGAAAAACTGTTTTTT. It encodes CASSSYRTGNEKLFF.

The V gene is TRBV7-9, the J gene TRBJ2-7, with no clear D. V shed 5 bases and J shed 1 base, with 9 bases lying between them. This CDR3 has 13 amino acids. CDR1 is SEHNR, CDR2 FQNEAQ, per germline (reference sequence). As DNA, the CDR3 is TGTGCCAGCAGCCGAAGTGGGTCCTACGAGCAGTACTTC. This gives the protein CASSRSGSYEQYF.

As DNA, the CDR3 is TGCAGCGCCCGGGACAGGGCCTACGAGCAGTACTTC. Its protein product is CSARDRAYEQYF. V usage is TRBV29-1 and J usage is TRBJ2-7; TRBD1 aligns across 9 bases. V gave up 7 bases and J gave up 2 bases; unmatched junction bases: 3. From germline, CDR1 is SQVTM and CDR2 ANQGSEA. This CDR3 has 12 amino acids.